This T cell receptor beta chain emerged from a study of T cells in Graves' hyperthyroidism and ophthalmopathy. General study results and limits: In the blood, most expanded thyroid clonotypes above 0.001 appeared as well.

This clonotype has ten or more counts. Its antigen is undetermined. Amplified regions were TCR beta CDR3 sequences from RNA transcripts. First-round RT-PCR targeting the TCR CDR3 was performed with the HTBI primer set. From the multiplex PCR reads, TCRdb called clonotypes with MiXCR, one entry per CDR3 protein. The table lists hundreds of thousands of distinct CDR3 sequences, under 15% of them singletons. V lost 5 bases and J lost 7, with 12 bases in between. The germline CDR1 and CDR2 sequences are MNHEY and SMNVEV (reference sequence). This CDR3 region has 14 residues. The sample consisted of blood. The chain links TRBV27 to TRBJ1-6, with D maybe TRBD1 (5 bases). The receptor was derived from a man in his late teens or twenties with Graves' ophthalmopathy. The CDR3 coding sequence is TGTGCCAGCAGTATAACTAGACAGAATTCACCCCTCCACTTT. Translated: CASSITRQNSPLHF.